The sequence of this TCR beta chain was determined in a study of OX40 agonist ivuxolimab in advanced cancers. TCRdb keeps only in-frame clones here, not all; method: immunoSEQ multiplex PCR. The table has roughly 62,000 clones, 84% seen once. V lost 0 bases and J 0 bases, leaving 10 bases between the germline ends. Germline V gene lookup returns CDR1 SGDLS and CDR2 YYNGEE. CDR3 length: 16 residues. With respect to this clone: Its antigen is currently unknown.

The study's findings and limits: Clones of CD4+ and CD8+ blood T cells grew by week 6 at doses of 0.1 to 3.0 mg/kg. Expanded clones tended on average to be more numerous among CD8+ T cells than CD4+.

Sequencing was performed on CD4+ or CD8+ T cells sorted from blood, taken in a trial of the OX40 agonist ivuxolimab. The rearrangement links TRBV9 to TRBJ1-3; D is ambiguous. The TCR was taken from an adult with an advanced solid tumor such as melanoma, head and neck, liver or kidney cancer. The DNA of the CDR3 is TGTGCCAGCAGCGTAGAGGGCTCCTACTCTGGAAACACCATATATTTT. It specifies CASSVEGSYSGNTIYF.